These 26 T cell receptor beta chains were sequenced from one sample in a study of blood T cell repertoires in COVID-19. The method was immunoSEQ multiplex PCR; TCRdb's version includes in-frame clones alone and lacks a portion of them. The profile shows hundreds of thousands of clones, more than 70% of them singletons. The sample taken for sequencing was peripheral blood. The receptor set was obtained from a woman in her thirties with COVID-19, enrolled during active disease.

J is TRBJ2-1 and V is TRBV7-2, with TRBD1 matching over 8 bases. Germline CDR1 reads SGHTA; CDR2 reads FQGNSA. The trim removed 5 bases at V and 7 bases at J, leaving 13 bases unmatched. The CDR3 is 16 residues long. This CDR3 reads CASSPGMGTGGNEQFF. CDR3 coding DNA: TGTGCCAGCAGCCCCGGTATGGGGACAGGTGGAAATGAGCAGTTCTTC.

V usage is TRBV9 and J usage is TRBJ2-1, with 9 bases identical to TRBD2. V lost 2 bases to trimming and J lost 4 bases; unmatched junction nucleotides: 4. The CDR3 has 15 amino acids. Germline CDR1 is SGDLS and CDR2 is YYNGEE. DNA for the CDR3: TGTGCCAGCAGCGTCCGACTAGCGGAGTACAATGAGCAGTTCTTC. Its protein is CASSVRLAEYNEQFF.

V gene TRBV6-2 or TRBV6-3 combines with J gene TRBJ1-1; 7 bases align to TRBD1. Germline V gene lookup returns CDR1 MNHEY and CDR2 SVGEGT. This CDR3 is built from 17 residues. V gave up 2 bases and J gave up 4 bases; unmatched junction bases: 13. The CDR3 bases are TGTGCCAGCAGTTACCTCGGCGGGGGGACAGTTTTCACTGAAGCTTTCTTT. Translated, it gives CASSYLGGGTVFTEAFF.

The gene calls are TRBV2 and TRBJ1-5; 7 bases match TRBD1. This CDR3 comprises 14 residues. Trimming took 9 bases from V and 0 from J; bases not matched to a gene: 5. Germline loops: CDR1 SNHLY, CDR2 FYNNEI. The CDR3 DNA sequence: TGTGCCAGGAGCCGGGACAGTAGCAATCAGCCCCAGCATTTT. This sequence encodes CARSRDSSNQPQHF.

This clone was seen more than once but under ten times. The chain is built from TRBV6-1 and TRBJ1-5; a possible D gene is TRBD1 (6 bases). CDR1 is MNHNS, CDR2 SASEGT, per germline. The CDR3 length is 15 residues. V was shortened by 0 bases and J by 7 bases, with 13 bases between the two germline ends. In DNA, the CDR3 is TGTGCCAGCAGTGAAGCGGGGGCGCCCGGACAGCCCCAGCATTTT. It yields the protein CASSEAGAPGQPQHF.

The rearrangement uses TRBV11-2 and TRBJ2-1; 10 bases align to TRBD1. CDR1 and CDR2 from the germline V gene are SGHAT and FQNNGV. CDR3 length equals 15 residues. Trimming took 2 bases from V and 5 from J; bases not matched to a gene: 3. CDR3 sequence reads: CASSLLGTGDNEQFF. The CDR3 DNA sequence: TGTGCCAGCAGCTTATTGGGGACAGGGGACAATGAGCAGTTCTTC.

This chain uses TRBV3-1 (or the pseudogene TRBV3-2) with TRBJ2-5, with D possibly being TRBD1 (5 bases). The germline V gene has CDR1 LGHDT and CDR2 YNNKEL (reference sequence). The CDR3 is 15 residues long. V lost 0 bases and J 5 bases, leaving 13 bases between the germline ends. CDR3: CASSQDQGPTETQYF. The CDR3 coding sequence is TGTGCCAGCAGCCAAGATCAGGGCCCAACGGAGACCCAGTACTTC.

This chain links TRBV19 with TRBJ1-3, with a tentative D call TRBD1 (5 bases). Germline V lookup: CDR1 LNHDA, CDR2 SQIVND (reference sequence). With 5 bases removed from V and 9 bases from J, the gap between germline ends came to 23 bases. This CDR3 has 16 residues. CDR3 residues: CASSVASQVFPGTIYF. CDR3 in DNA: TGTGCCAGTAGTGTCGCCTCACAGGTTTTCCCTGGCACCATATATTTT.

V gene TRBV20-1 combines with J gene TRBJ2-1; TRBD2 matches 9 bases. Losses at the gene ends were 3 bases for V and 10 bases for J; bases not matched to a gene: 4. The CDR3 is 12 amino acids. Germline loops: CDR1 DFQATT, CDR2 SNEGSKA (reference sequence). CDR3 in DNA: TGCAGTGCTAGTCGGCTAGCGGGGGAGCAGTTCTTC. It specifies CSASRLAGEQFF.

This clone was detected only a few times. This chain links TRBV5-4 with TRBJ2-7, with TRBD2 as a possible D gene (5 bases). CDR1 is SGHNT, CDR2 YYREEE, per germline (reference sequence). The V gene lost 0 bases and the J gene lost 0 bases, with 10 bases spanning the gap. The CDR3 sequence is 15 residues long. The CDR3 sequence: CASSLGRGSSYEQYF. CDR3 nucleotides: TGTGCCAGCAGCTTGGGACGGGGAAGCTCCTACGAGCAGTACTTC.

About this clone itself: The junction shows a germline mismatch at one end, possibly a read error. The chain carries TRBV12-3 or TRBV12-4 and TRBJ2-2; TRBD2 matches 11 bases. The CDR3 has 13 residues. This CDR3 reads CASSLGVTSGGLF. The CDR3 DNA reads TGTGCCAGCAGTTTGGGAGTTACTAGCGGGGGCCTTTTT.

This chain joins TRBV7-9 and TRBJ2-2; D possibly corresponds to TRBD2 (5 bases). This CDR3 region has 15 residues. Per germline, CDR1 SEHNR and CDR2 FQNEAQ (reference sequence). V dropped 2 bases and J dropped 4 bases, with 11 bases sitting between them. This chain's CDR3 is CASSLFWESTGELFF. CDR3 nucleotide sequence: TGTGCCAGCAGCTTATTTTGGGAGAGCACCGGGGAGCTGTTTTTT. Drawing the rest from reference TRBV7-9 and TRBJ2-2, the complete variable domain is DTGVSQNPRHKITKRGQNVTFRCDPISEHNRLYWYRQTLGQGPEFLTYFQNEAQLEKSRLLSDRFSAERPKGSFSTLEIQRTEQGDSAMYLCASSLFWESTGELFFGEGSRLTVL.

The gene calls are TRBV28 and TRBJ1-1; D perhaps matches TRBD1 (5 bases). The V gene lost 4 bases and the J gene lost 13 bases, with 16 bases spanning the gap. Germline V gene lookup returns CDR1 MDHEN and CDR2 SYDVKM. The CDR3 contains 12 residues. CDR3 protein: CASSSGHVAYFF. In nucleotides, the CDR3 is TGTGCCAGCAGTTCAGGACATGTCGCTTATTTCTTT.

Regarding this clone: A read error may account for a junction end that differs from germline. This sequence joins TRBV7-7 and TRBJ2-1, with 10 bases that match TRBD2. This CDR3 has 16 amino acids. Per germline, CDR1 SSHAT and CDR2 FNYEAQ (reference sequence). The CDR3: CASSFIAGGGYNEQFF. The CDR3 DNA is TGTGCTAGCAGCTTTATAGCGGGAGGAGGTTACAATGAGCAGTTCTTC.

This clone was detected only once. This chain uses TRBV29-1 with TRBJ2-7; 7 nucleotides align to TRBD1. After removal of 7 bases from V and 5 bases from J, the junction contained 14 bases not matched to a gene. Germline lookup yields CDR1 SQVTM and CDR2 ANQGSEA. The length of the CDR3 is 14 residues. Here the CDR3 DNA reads TGCAGCGCTGAGTTTGGGGACAGTTTCAACGAGCAGTACTTC. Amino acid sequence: CSAEFGDSFNEQYF.

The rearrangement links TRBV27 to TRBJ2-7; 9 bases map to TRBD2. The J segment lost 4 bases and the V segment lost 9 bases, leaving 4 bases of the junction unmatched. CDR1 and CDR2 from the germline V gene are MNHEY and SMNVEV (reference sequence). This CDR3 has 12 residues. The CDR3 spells CASRSGSYEQYV. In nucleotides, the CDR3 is TGTGCCAGTCGTAGCGGGAGTTACGAGCAGTACGTC.

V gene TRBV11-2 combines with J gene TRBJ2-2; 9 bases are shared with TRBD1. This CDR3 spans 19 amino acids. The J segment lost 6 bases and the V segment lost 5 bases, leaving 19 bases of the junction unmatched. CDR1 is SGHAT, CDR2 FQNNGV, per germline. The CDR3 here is CASSHFRDRAFGGAGELFF. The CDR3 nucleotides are TGTGCCAGCAGCCATTTCCGGGACAGGGCTTTCGGTGGGGCCGGGGAGCTGTTTTTT.

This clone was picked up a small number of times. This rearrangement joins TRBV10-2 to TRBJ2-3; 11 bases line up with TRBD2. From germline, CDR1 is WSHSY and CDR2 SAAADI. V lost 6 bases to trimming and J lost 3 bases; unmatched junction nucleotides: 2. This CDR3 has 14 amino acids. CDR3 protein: CASRVAGGTDTQYF. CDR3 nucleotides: TGCGCCAGCAGAGTAGCGGGAGGGACAGATACGCAGTATTTT.

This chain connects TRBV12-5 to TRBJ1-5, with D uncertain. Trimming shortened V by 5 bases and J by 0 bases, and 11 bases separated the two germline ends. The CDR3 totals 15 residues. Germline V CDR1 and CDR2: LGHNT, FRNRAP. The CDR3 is CASGLGGDSNQPQHF. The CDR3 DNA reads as TGTGCTAGTGGTCTGGGCGGGGATAGCAATCAGCCCCAGCATTTT. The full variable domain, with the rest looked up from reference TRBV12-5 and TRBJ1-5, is DARVTQTPRHKVTEMGQEVTMRCQPILGHNTVFWYRQTMMQGLELLAYFRNRAPLDDSGMPKDRFSAEMPDATLATLKIQPSEPRDSAVYFCASGLGGDSNQPQHFGDGTRLSIL.

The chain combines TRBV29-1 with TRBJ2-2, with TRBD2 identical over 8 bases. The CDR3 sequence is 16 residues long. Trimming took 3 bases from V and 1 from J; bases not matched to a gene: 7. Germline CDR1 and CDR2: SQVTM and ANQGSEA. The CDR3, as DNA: TGCAGCGTTGAGGGACTAGGCGGGATGAACACCGGGGAGCTGTTTTTT. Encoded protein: CSVEGLGGMNTGELFF.

The CDR3 here is CASSESTSGETQYF. Written as DNA, the CDR3 is TGTGCCAGCAGTGAATCGACTAGCGGAGAGACCCAGTACTTC. The chain couples TRBV6-1 to TRBJ2-5; 9 nucleotides align to TRBD2. Unmatched junction bases numbered 2, after V lost 2 bases and J lost 4 bases. This CDR3 comprises 14 residues. Germline V gene data show CDR1 as MNHNS and CDR2 as SASEGT.

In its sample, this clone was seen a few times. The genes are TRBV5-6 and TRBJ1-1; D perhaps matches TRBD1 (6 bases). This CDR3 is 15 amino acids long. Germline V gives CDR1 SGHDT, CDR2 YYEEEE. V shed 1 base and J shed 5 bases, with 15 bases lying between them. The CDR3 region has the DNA TGTGCCAGCAGCTTGCAGGGGCTGGGTTGGACTGAAGCTTTCTTT. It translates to CASSLQGLGWTEAFF.

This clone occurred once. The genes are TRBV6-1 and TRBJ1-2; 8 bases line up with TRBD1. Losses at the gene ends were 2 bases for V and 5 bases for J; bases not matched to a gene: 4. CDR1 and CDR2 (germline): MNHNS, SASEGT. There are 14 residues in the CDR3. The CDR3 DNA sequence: TGTGCCAGCAGTGAACCCAGGGGGCATTATGGCTACACCTTC. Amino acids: CASSEPRGHYGYTF.

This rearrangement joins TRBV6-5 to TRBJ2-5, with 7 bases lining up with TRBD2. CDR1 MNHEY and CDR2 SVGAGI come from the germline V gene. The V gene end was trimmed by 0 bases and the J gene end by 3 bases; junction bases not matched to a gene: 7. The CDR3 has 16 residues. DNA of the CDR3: TGTGCCAGCAGTTACTCGGGAGGGGCCCAAGAAGAGACCCAGTACTTC. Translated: CASSYSGGAQEETQYF.

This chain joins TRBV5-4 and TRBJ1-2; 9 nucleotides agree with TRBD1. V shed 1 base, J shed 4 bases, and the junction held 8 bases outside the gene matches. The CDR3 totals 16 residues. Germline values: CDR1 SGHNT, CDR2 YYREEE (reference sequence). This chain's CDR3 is CASSLIYDRGTYGYTF. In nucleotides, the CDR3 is TGTGCCAGCAGCTTGATTTACGACAGGGGGACCTATGGCTACACCTTC.

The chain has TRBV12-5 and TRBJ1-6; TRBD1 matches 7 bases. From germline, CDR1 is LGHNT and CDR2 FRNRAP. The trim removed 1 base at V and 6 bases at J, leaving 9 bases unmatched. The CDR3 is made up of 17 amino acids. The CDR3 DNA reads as TGTGCTAGTGGTTTGGCCTTGACAGGGACTCTTAATTCACCCCTCCACTTT. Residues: CASGLALTGTLNSPLHF.